This TCR beta chain stems from a study of shared clonotypes between healthy human individuals. Regarding the study as a whole: It was anticipated that sequencing depth would influence how many clonotypes donors shared. The rarefaction results pointed to incomplete sorted-subset sequencing despite large depth.

Each sorted subset replicate got 200 ng genomic DNA, about 33,000 genomes. Libraries were prepared by immunoSEQ multiplex PCR; TCRdb keeps only in-frame clonotypes and omits some of them. The sample records some 2.1 million clones, roughly 95% being singletons. V lost 5 bases to trimming and J lost 3 bases, with 14 bases between them. Germline V gene data show CDR1 as GTSNPN and CDR2 as SVGIG (reference sequence). This CDR3 comprises 13 residues. Naive CD8 cells lacked CD45RO, underwent positive selection for CCR7 and left out terminally differentiated effector memory CD45RA+ cells. This clone came up once. Its target is not known.

The receptor was isolated from a man between 18 and 35 years old in good health. Some clones in this sample may be carry-over from other donors' samples. The rearrangement joins TRBV30 to TRBJ2-7; either TRBD1 or TRBD2 may supply D (5 bases each). Sequenced material: naive CD8+ T cells from PBMCs. CDR3 in amino acids: CAWSGLLFYEQYF. For the CDR3, the DNA is TGTGCCTGGTCGGGGCTACTATTCTACGAGCAGTACTTC.